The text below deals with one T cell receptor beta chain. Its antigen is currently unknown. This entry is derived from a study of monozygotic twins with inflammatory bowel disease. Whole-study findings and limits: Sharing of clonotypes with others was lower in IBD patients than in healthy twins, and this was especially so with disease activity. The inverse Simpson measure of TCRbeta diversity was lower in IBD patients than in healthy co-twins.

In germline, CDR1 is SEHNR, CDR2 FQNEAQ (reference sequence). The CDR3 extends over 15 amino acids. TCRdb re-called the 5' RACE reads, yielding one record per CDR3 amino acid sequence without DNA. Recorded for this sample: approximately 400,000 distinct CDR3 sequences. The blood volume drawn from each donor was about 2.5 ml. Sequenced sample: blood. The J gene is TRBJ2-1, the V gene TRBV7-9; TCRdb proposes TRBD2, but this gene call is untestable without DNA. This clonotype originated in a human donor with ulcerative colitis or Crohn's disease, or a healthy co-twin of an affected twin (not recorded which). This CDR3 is CASSKASGEYNEQFF.